This is a list of T cell receptor beta chains from one sample in a study of blood T cell repertoires in COVID-19. Sequenced by immunoSEQ multiplex PCR; TCRdb stores in-frame clones only, minus some. Altogether around 72,000 clones are present, 88% being singletons, with the ten largest covering roughly 29%. Sequenced sample: peripheral blood. Receptors were obtained from a man aged 45-65 years with acute or convalescent COVID-19. Both conserved end residues are part of each CDR3. The D gene is left open where the match is weak. Clone size appears in some rows only: once, few, many, or a class for an expanded clone.

CDR3 protein: CASSTALAGDTQYF; CDR3 DNA: TGCGCCAGCAGTACAGCCCTAGCGGGGGATACGCAGTATTTT; D gene: TRBD2; J gene: TRBJ2-3; clone size: -; V gene: TRBV5-1; CDR3 length: 14
CDR3 protein: CASSFQGANGNTIYF; CDR3 DNA: TGCGCCAGCAGCTTCCAGGGGGCGAATGGAAACACCATATATTTT; D gene: TRBD1; J gene: TRBJ1-3; clone size: once; V gene: TRBV5-1; CDR3 length: 15
CDR3 protein: CASSSRRGVAKNIQYF; CDR3 DNA: TGCGCCAGCAGCTCCCGGAGGGGAGTAGCCAAAAACATTCAGTACTTC; D gene: -; J gene: TRBJ2-4; clone size: -; V gene: TRBV5-1; CDR3 length: 16
CDR3 protein: CASKGAGGPRDTQYF; CDR3 DNA: TGTGCCAGCAAGGGGGCGGGGGGGCCGAGAGATACGCAGTATTTT; D gene: TRBD2; J gene: TRBJ2-3; clone size: -; V gene: TRBV4-2; CDR3 length: 15
CDR3 protein: CASSGTGGGSQPQHF; CDR3 DNA: TGCGCCAGCAGTGGGACAGGGGGCGGGAGTCAGCCCCAGCATTTT; D gene: TRBD1; J gene: TRBJ1-5; clone size: -; V gene: TRBV10-2; CDR3 length: 15
CDR3 protein: CASSQLLGSNTEAFF; CDR3 DNA: TGCGCCAGCAGCCAACTTCTGGGCAGCAACACTGAAGCTTTCTTT; D gene: -; J gene: TRBJ1-1; clone size: -; V gene: TRBV4-1; CDR3 length: 15
CDR3 protein: CASSYSLVLDTQYF; CDR3 DNA: TGTGCCAGCAGTTACTCCCTAGTTTTAGATACGCAGTATTTT; D gene: -; J gene: TRBJ2-3; clone size: -; V gene: TRBV6-2/TRBV6-3; CDR3 length: 14
CDR3 protein: CASVRGWPGELFF; CDR3 DNA: TGTGCCAGCGTCAGGGGTTGGCCCGGGGAGCTGTTTTTT; D gene: -; J gene: TRBJ2-2; clone size: few; V gene: TRBV6-5; CDR3 length: 13
CDR3 protein: CASSVRTSGGAYGELFF; CDR3 DNA: TGTGCCAGCAGCGTTCGGACTAGCGGGGGGGCGTACGGGGAGCTGTTTTTT; D gene: TRBD2; J gene: TRBJ2-2; clone size: -; V gene: TRBV7-6; CDR3 length: 17
CDR3 protein: CASSLSGGEGETQYF; CDR3 DNA: TGCGCCAGCAGCTTGTCAGGGGGAGAAGGAGAGACCCAGTACTTC; D gene: TRBD1; J gene: TRBJ2-5; clone size: once; V gene: TRBV5-1; CDR3 length: 15
CDR3 protein: CACSRQQVFTEAFF; CDR3 DNA: TGTGCCTGCTCAAGGCAACAGGTTTTCACTGAAGCTTTCTTT; D gene: -; J gene: TRBJ1-1; clone size: -; V gene: TRBV30; CDR3 length: 14
CDR3 protein: CASSMEQGVGYGYTF; CDR3 DNA: TGTGCCAGTAGTATGGAACAGGGGGTCGGCTATGGCTACACCTTC; D gene: TRBD1; J gene: TRBJ1-2; clone size: -; V gene: TRBV19; CDR3 length: 15
CDR3 protein: CASSPGQNTDTQYF; CDR3 DNA: TGTGCCAGCAGCCCCGGACAGAACACAGATACGCAGTATTTT; D gene: -; J gene: TRBJ2-3; clone size: -; V gene: TRBV6-5; CDR3 length: 14
CDR3 protein: CASSDLTGYTEAFF; CDR3 DNA: TGTGCCAGCAGTGATTTGACAGGGTACACTGAAGCTTTCTTT; D gene: TRBD1; J gene: TRBJ1-1; clone size: -; V gene: TRBV6-1; CDR3 length: 14
CDR3 protein: CASSWAGDAYNSPLHF; CDR3 DNA: TGCGCCAGCAGCTGGGCGGGGGACGCCTATAATTCACCCCTCCACTTT; D gene: -; J gene: TRBJ1-6; clone size: -; V gene: TRBV5-1; CDR3 length: 16
CDR3 protein: CATSDLQGTTYNEQFF; CDR3 DNA: TGTGCCACCAGTGATTTGCAAGGGACTACCTACAATGAGCAGTTCTTC; D gene: TRBD2; J gene: TRBJ2-1; clone size: -; V gene: TRBV24-1; CDR3 length: 16
CDR3 protein: CASRKRDRVKREQFF; CDR3 DNA: TGTGCAAGTCGCAAACGGGACAGGGTGAAGAGGGAGCAGTTCTTC; D gene: -; J gene: TRBJ2-1; clone size: -; V gene: TRBV12-2; CDR3 length: 15
CDR3 protein: CASSSPSGDGNQPQHF; CDR3 DNA: TGTGCCAGCAGCTCGCCTTCGGGGGACGGCAATCAGCCCCAGCATTTT; D gene: -; J gene: TRBJ1-5; clone size: -; V gene: TRBV7-9; CDR3 length: 16
CDR3 protein: CSVGGAGGPTYEQYF; CDR3 DNA: TGCAGCGTTGGGGGGGCCGGGGGGCCAACCTACGAGCAGTACTTC; D gene: -; J gene: TRBJ2-7; clone size: once; V gene: TRBV29-1; CDR3 length: 15
CDR3 protein: CASSPLVGQGSYEQYF; CDR3 DNA: TGCGCCAGCAGCCCCTTGGTGGGACAGGGGTCCTACGAGCAGTACTTC; D gene: TRBD1; J gene: TRBJ2-7; clone size: -; V gene: TRBV5-1; CDR3 length: 16
CDR3 protein: CASSPDSTSTDTQYF; CDR3 DNA: TGCGCCAGCAGCCCCGACTCCACTAGCACAGATACGCAGTATTTT; D gene: -; J gene: TRBJ2-3; clone size: -; V gene: TRBV5-1; CDR3 length: 15
CDR3 protein: CASSLGRMTVNTEAFF; CDR3 DNA: TGTGCCAGCAGCTTAGGCCGGATGACAGTGAACACTGAAGCTTTCTTT; D gene: -; J gene: TRBJ1-1; clone size: -; V gene: TRBV13; CDR3 length: 16
CDR3 protein: CASSFGHRPGEWGTDTQYF; CDR3 DNA: TGTGCCAGCAGCTTCGGGCATCGCCCCGGGGAGTGGGGAACAGATACGCAGTATTTT; D gene: -; J gene: TRBJ2-3; clone size: -; V gene: TRBV5-6; CDR3 length: 19
CDR3 protein: CASSGRLIIAKNIQYF; CDR3 DNA: TGTGCCAGCAGTGGGCGGTTGATTATAGCCAAAAACATTCAGTACTTC; D gene: -; J gene: TRBJ2-4; clone size: -; V gene: TRBV2; CDR3 length: 16
CDR3 protein: CASRLAGSYEQYF; CDR3 DNA: TGTGCCAGTAGACTAGCGGGTTCCTACGAGCAGTACTTC; D gene: TRBD2; J gene: TRBJ2-7; clone size: -; V gene: TRBV19; CDR3 length: 13
CDR3 protein: CATRSPEGAGNYGYTF; CDR3 DNA: TGTGCCACCAGATCCCCCGAGGGAGCTGGGAACTATGGCTACACCTTC; D gene: -; J gene: TRBJ1-2; clone size: -; V gene: TRBV24-1; CDR3 length: 16
CDR3 protein: CASSVDRAFLYGYTF; CDR3 DNA: TGTGCCAGCAGCGTAGACAGGGCCTTTCTCTATGGCTACACCTTC; D gene: TRBD1; J gene: TRBJ1-2; clone size: -; V gene: TRBV7-2; CDR3 length: 15
CDR3 protein: CASSPTFREGYEQYF; CDR3 DNA: TGTGCCAGCAGCCCCACTTTCCGGGAGGGCTACGAGCAGTACTTC; D gene: TRBD2; J gene: TRBJ2-7; clone size: -; V gene: TRBV7-9; CDR3 length: 15
CDR3 protein: CASSMGQGSYEQYF; CDR3 DNA: TGTGCTAGCAGCATGGGACAGGGCTCCTACGAGCAGTACTTC; D gene: TRBD1; J gene: TRBJ2-7; clone size: -; V gene: TRBV7-7; CDR3 length: 14
CDR3 protein: CASRHNRGRSTGELFF; CDR3 DNA: TGTGCCAGTAGACATAACAGGGGGCGCAGCACCGGGGAGCTGTTTTTT; D gene: TRBD1; J gene: TRBJ2-2; clone size: -; V gene: TRBV19; CDR3 length: 16
CDR3 protein: CASSLFYNSPLHF; CDR3 DNA: TGTGCCAGCAGCCTTTTCTATAATTCACCCCTCCACTTT; D gene: -; J gene: TRBJ1-6; clone size: -; V gene: TRBV11-2; CDR3 length: 13